The 28 T cell receptor beta chains presented below share a single source sample, sequenced in a study of T cell clonotyping in hematopoietic cell transplantation. Measured with immunoSEQ multiplex PCR; TCRdb has only the in-frame clones, and not every one. The sample gives some 45,000 clones, roughly 80% of which show up once; approximately 5.7% is in the top ten. Time point given: recipient sample about 28 days before transplant, after cytoreduction. The sequencing here drew on peripheral blood mononuclear cells, taken before stem cell transplant. The receptors shown here come from a man in his sixties with myelodysplastic syndrome. Some clones in this sample may be carry-over from other donors' samples.

In this sample, this clone turned up once. V gene TRBV28 combines with J gene TRBJ2-7, with 8 nucleotides matching TRBD2. Germline trimming cut 4 bases from V and 2 bases from J; bases unmatched to any gene: 16. The V gene's germline CDR1 is MDHEN and CDR2 SYDVKM. The CDR3 covers 18 residues. CDR3 protein: CASSSLPGGPTSTYEQYF. The CDR3 DNA follows: TGTGCCAGCAGTTCCCTCCCGGGGGGGCCTACATCGACCTACGAGCAGTACTTC.

The chain has TRBV7-2 and TRBJ1-4; TRBD1 matches 10 bases. The germline gives CDR1 SGHTA, CDR2 FQGNSA. Trimming at V came to 4 bases and at J to 6 bases, leaving 2 bases not matched to a gene. This CDR3 is 14 amino acids long. CDR3 in DNA: TGTGCCAGCAGCTCGGACAGGGGGTATGAAAAACTGTTTTTT. It yields the protein CASSSDRGYEKLFF.

This chain links TRBV7-2 with TRBJ2-7; 12 nucleotides match TRBD2. Losses at the gene ends were 5 bases for V and 5 bases for J; bases not matched to a gene: 7. Germline loops: CDR1 SGHTA, CDR2 FQGNSA. The CDR3 loop spans 15 amino acids. The CDR3 loop is CASSTRTSGDHEQYF. CDR3 nucleotide sequence: TGTGCCAGCAGCACCCGGACTAGCGGGGACCACGAGCAGTACTTC.

Only one count was recorded for this clone. The V gene is TRBV18, the J gene TRBJ2-7; D is perhaps TRBD1 or TRBD2 (6 bases each). The CDR3 contains 15 residues. Germline V gene sequence: CDR1 KGHSH, CDR2 LQKENI. V was clipped by 5 bases and J by 3 bases, with 17 bases between them. The CDR3 DNA reads as TGTGCCAGCTCATCGGGGGCAAAAGTATACTACGAGCAGTACTTC. Translating it yields CASSSGAKVYYEQYF.

The chain uses TRBV29-1 and TRBJ1-2; D might be TRBD1 (5 bases). CDR1 is SQVTM and CDR2 is ANQGSEA in the germline V gene. The CDR3 covers 16 residues. Trimming pared 6 bases from V and 6 bases from J, leaving 26 bases between. CDR3 sequence: CSVEQGTRRRGHGYTF. In DNA form, the CDR3 reads TGCAGCGTCGAGCAAGGGACTAGGCGTCGGGGACATGGCTACACCTTC.

This chain connects TRBV18 to TRBJ2-7; TRBD1 is a possible D gene (5 bases). The CDR3 runs to 12 residues. Germline V gene lookup returns CDR1 KGHSH and CDR2 LQKENI. Trimming removed 2 bases from V and 7 bases from J, with 9 bases in between. CDR3 DNA sequence: TGTGCCAGCTCACCAATCAGGGATGAGCAGTACTTC. Amino acids: CASSPIRDEQYF.

The J gene is TRBJ2-5, the V gene TRBV5-5, with a weak D call TRBD1 (6 bases). V was clipped by 4 bases and J by 3 bases, with 10 bases between them. The length of the CDR3 is 13 residues. Germline V lookup: CDR1 SGHKS, CDR2 YYEKEE (reference sequence). CDR3 DNA sequence: TGTGCCAGCAGCATTCGGACAGAAGAGACCCAGTACTTC. Protein: CASSIRTEETQYF.

This clone was counted a few times. This chain links TRBV19 with TRBJ1-1; TRBD1 might be the D (5 bases). CDR1 and CDR2 (germline): LNHDA, SQIVND (reference sequence). V was pared by 5 bases and J by 4 bases, with 8 bases between. The CDR3 consists of 12 residues. The CDR3 bases are TGTGCCAGTAGTCTTGGGGCCACTGAAGCTTTCTTT. Its translation: CASSLGATEAFF.

This rearrangement joins TRBV7-9 to TRBJ1-6; 10 bases map to TRBD1. The germline V gene encodes CDR1 SEHNR and CDR2 FQNEAQ (reference sequence). The CDR3 is made up of 14 amino acids. V trimming: 4 bases; J trimming: 9 bases; junction bases outside the gene matches: 3. Written as DNA, the CDR3 is TGTGCCAGCAGCTCGGACAGGGGGACTTCACCCCTCCACTTT. Residues: CASSSDRGTSPLHF.

This chain joins TRBV25-1 and TRBJ2-3; TRBD1 or TRBD2 may be the D gene (5 bases each). Germline-derived CDR1 and CDR2 are MGHDK and SYGVNS. CDR3 size: 17 residues. The V end was cut by 4 bases, the J end by 4 bases, with 21 bases between. The CDR3: CASSATHGGRAADTQYF. CDR3 DNA sequence: TGTGCCAGCAGTGCGACCCATGGGGGACGTGCAGCAGATACGCAGTATTTT.

V gene TRBV7-2 combines with J gene TRBJ2-7; the D gene is possibly TRBD2 (6 bases). Germline loops: CDR1 SGHTA, CDR2 FQGNSA. The length of the CDR3 is 13 residues. The V gene lost 5 bases and the J gene lost 7 bases, with 15 bases spanning the gap. The CDR3 DNA sequence: TGTGCCAGCAGCCGGGACTCCCTGGGAGAGCAGTACTTC. This codes for CASSRDSLGEQYF.

The rearrangement links TRBV19 to TRBJ1-3; D is possibly TRBD1 (5 bases). V gave up 6 bases and J gave up 0 bases, with 21 bases separating them. Germline assignment: CDR1 LNHDA and CDR2 SQIVND (reference sequence). The length of the CDR3 is 18 residues. The CDR3 loop is CASSSAGLGTISGNTIYF. CDR3 sequence (DNA): TGTGCCAGTAGCAGTGCCGGGTTGGGGACGATCTCTGGAAACACCATATATTTT. Full variable domain (outside the CDR3, taken from reference TRBV19 and TRBJ1-3): DGGITQSPKYLFRKEGQNVTLSCEQNLNHDAMYWYRQDPGQGLRLIYYSQIVNDFQKGDIAEGYSVSREKKESFPLTVTSAQKNPTAFYLCASSSAGLGTISGNTIYFGEGSWLTVV.

This clone was counted a single time. The chain joins TRBV2 to TRBJ2-1, with a tentative D call TRBD1 (6 bases). Germline V gene lookup returns CDR1 SNHLY and CDR2 FYNNEI. V lost 5 bases, J lost 16 bases, and 21 bases lay in between. There are 13 residues in the CDR3. Here the CDR3 DNA reads TGTGCCAGCAGTCGTGACTCCGGGACACCACTCTTCTTC. Its protein is CASSRDSGTPLFF.

The chain is built from TRBV7-9 and TRBJ1-1; 7 positions agree with TRBD1. The CDR3 totals 19 residues. The V gene end was trimmed by 1 base and the J gene end by 3 bases; junction bases not matched to a gene: 17. Germline V gene lookup returns CDR1 SEHNR and CDR2 FQNEAQ (reference sequence). CDR3 in DNA: TGTGCCAGCAGCTTAGTAACGGCAGGGGGGTTTTCGTATCACACTGAAGCTTTCTTT. Its protein is CASSLVTAGGFSYHTEAFF. Combining the CDR3 with reference TRBV7-9 and TRBJ1-1 gives the whole variable domain DTGVSQNPRHKITKRGQNVTFRCDPISEHNRLYWYRQTLGQGPEFLTYFQNEAQLEKSRLLSDRFSAERPKGSFSTLEIQRTEQGDSAMYLCASSLVTAGGFSYHTEAFFGQGTRLTVV.

The chain links TRBV5-4 to TRBJ1-1, with D uncertain. V shed 2 bases and J shed 5 bases, with 16 bases lying between them. The CDR3 length is 15 residues. CDR1 is SGHNT, CDR2 YYREEE, per germline (reference sequence). In nucleotides, the CDR3 is TGTGCCAGCAGCTTCTCGTTAGGGAGTCGGACTGAAGCTTTCTTT. Translation: CASSFSLGSRTEAFF. The full variable domain, with the rest looked up from reference TRBV5-4 and TRBJ1-1, is ETGVTQSPTHLIKTRGQQVTLRCSSQSGHNTVSWYQQALGQGPQFIFQYYREEENGRGNFPPRFSGLQFPNYSSELNVNALELDDSALYLCASSFSLGSRTEAFFGQGTRLTVV.

This chain joins TRBV15 and TRBJ2-3, with D perhaps TRBD2 (6 bases). Looked up from germline, CDR1 is LNHNV and CDR2 is YYDKDF (reference sequence). The CDR3 covers 15 residues. Trimming pared 4 bases from V and 2 bases from J, leaving 13 bases between. The DNA for the CDR3 is TGTGCCACCAGCAAAGCGGACTATCACACAGATACGCAGTATTTT. This gives the protein CATSKADYHTDTQYF.

This clone showed up just once. The rearrangement joins TRBV19 to TRBJ2-1; 8 positions match TRBD1. This CDR3 is built from 15 residues. With V trimmed by 3 bases and J by 3 bases, 4 bases remained unmatched. CDR1 LNHDA and CDR2 SQIVND come from the germline V gene (reference sequence). The CDR3 region has the DNA TGTGCCAGTAGTATGGGGGGACAGGTCTACAATGAGCAGTTCTTC. Its protein product is CASSMGGQVYNEQFF.

The rearrangement uses TRBV28 and TRBJ2-5; 7 bases match TRBD1. The J call may be faulty, since TRBJ2-7 better matches the DNA end. The CDR3 is 15 amino acids. CDR1 is MDHEN, CDR2 SYDVKM, per germline. The CDR3 is CASSPTGLPRYEQYF. As DNA, the CDR3 is TGTGCCAGCAGTCCGACAGGGCTGCCTCGGTACGAGCAGTACTTC.

There are a few counts of this clone. This chain joins TRBV6-6 and TRBJ1-5, with 7 bases aligning to TRBD1. V trimming: 6 bases; J trimming: 2 bases; junction bases outside the gene matches: 10. The CDR3 runs to 16 residues. The germline V gene has CDR1 MNHNY and CDR2 SVGAGI (reference sequence). The CDR3 sequence is CASRADYGTGNQPQHF. CDR3 DNA sequence: TGTGCCAGCAGGGCAGATTATGGGACAGGCAATCAGCCCCAGCATTTT.

The V call is TRBV19, the J call TRBJ2-7; D gene ambiguous. Deletions cut 4 bases from V and 8 bases from J, with 12 bases between. CDR1 is LNHDA, CDR2 SQIVND, per germline (reference sequence). The CDR3 contains 12 residues. CDR3 protein: CASSTDGYQQYF. As DNA, the CDR3 is TGTGCCAGTAGTACCGACGGTTACCAGCAGTACTTC. The full variable domain, completed using reference TRBV19 and TRBJ2-7, is DGGITQSPKYLFRKEGQNVTLSCEQNLNHDAMYWYRQDPGQGLRLIYYSQIVNDFQKGDIAEGYSVSREKKESFPLTVTSAQKNPTAFYLCASSTDGYQQYFGPGTRLTVT.

This chain links TRBV28 with TRBJ1-6, with TRBD1 matching over 7 bases. J lost 13 bases, V lost 4 bases, and 16 bases had no gene match. The CDR3 is 16 residues long. Germline V gene sequence: CDR1 MDHEN, CDR2 SYDVKM. The CDR3 DNA reads TGTGCCAGCAGTTCCCCACTAGGGACAGCTAGAACGCCCCTCCACTTT. This sequence encodes CASSSPLGTARTPLHF.

The V gene is TRBV6-6, the J gene TRBJ2-7; D is ambiguous. Germline values: CDR1 MNHNY, CDR2 SVGAGI (reference sequence). The CDR3 covers 13 residues. Trimming cost V 3 bases and J 1 base, with 7 bases left between them. The CDR3 is CASSYLESYEQYF. For the CDR3, the DNA is TGTGCCAGCAGTTATCTAGAGTCCTACGAGCAGTACTTC.

V is TRBV6-5 and J is TRBJ1-3; D ambiguous. Germline-derived CDR1 and CDR2 are MNHEY and SVGAGI. The CDR3 spans 15 residues. V lost 3 bases to trimming and J lost 4 bases, with 13 bases between them. The CDR3 is CASSYKEVAGNTIYF. In DNA form, the CDR3 reads TGTGCCAGCAGTTATAAGGAGGTGGCCGGAAACACCATATATTTT.

The genes are TRBV4-3 and TRBJ2-1; TRBD2 aligns across 16 bases. Germline V gene data show CDR1 as LGHNA and CDR2 as YSLEER. J was trimmed by 5 bases and V by 1 base; bases with no gene match: 5. This CDR3 has 18 residues. The CDR3 DNA reads as TGCGCCAGCAGCCAAGTCGGGACTAGCGGGAGGGGGCACAATGAGCAGTTCTTC. Translating it yields CASSQVGTSGRGHNEQFF.

The rearrangement uses TRBV6-5 and TRBJ1-6; TRBD1 might be the D (5 bases). Germline CDR1 reads MNHEY; CDR2 reads SVGAGI. V dropped 3 bases and J dropped 9 bases, with 15 bases sitting between them. The CDR3 length is 15 residues. The CDR3 nucleotides are TGTGCCAGCAGTTATTCACCTCTGGGGGGTTCACCCCTCCACTTT. It encodes CASSYSPLGGSPLHF.

This sequence joins TRBV6-4 and TRBJ2-1; 11 positions match TRBD1. The CDR3 spans 15 residues. V shed 0 bases and J 7 bases; nucleotides not matched to a gene: 2. Germline-derived CDR1 and CDR2 are MRHNA and SNTAGT. This CDR3 is CASSDSDRGPNEQFF. The CDR3, as DNA: TGTGCCAGCAGTGACTCGGACAGGGGGCCAAATGAGCAGTTCTTC.

This chain joins TRBV6-5 and TRBJ2-3; TRBD1 agrees at 7 bases. With V trimmed by 5 bases and J by 1 base, 3 bases remained unmatched. This CDR3 is 14 amino acids long. In germline, CDR1 is MNHEY, CDR2 SVGAGI. The CDR3 is CASSRDRRTDTQYF. As DNA, the CDR3 is TGTGCCAGCAGTCGGGACAGACGCACAGATACGCAGTATTTT.

The chain couples TRBV4-3 to TRBJ2-5; perhaps TRBD1 as D (7 bases). The CDR3 spans 18 residues. Per the germline V gene, CDR1 is LGHNA and CDR2 is YSLEER. Trimming took off 0 bases at V and 3 bases at J, with 20 bases between the two ends. The CDR3 reads CASSQDPSLAGGKETQYF. Here the CDR3 DNA reads TGCGCCAGCAGCCAAGATCCTTCCTTGGCAGGGGGGAAAGAGACCCAGTACTTC.